The 21 T cell receptor beta chains given below trace back to one sample, sequenced in a study of blood T cell repertoires in COVID-19. Data came from immunoSEQ multiplex PCR; TCRdb stores just in-frame clones and leaves some out. The data show some 290,000 clones, with about 90% seen just once and 2.5% to 3.5% held by the top ten. Sequencing was performed on peripheral blood. The receptors were gathered from a woman in her 30s with COVID-19, enrolled during active disease.

The chain couples TRBV27 to TRBJ2-7; 7 nucleotides agree with TRBD1. Germline V lookup: CDR1 MNHEY, CDR2 SMNVEV (reference sequence). The V gene end was trimmed by 5 bases and the J gene end by 1 base; junction bases not matched to a gene: 11. CDR3 length: 16 amino acids. CDR3 DNA: TGTGCCAGCAGTCCCACTACACAGGGGCCTTCCTACGAGCAGTACTTC. It is translated as CASSPTTQGPSYEQYF.

J is TRBJ1-5 and V is TRBV27, with TRBD1 matching 8 bases. There are 15 residues in the CDR3. J gave up 3 bases and V 2 bases, and 3 bases lay outside the gene matches. Germline V gives CDR1 MNHEY, CDR2 SMNVEV (reference sequence). CDR3 residues: CASSLTGGANQPQHF. In DNA, the CDR3 is TGTGCCAGCAGTTTAACAGGGGGGGCCAATCAGCCCCAGCATTTT.

With regard to this clone: Other DNA sequences of this sample code for an identical CDR3. The chain has TRBV27 and TRBJ1-1, with D perhaps TRBD1 (5 bases). The germline CDR1 and CDR2 sequences are MNHEY and SMNVEV (reference sequence). CDR3 length: 14 residues. V was trimmed by 1 base and J by 1 base, leaving 7 bases between them. CDR3 nucleotides: TGTGCCAGCAGTTTATGGGGGGGGAACACTGAAGCTTTCTTT. This translates into CASSLWGGNTEAFF.

This chain connects TRBV2 to TRBJ1-5, with 8 nucleotides matching TRBD1. Trimming cost V 6 bases and J 6 bases; bases outside gene matches: 7. Germline loops: CDR1 SNHLY, CDR2 FYNNEI. This CDR3 spans 14 amino acids. The CDR3 nucleotides read TGTGCCAGCAGAGGGACAGGTGCTTCTCAGCCCCAGCATTTT. Amino acid sequence: CASRGTGASQPQHF.

The chain joins TRBV11-2 to TRBJ2-3, with 8 bases lining up with TRBD2. The ends lost 5 bases at V and 0 bases at J; junction bases unmatched: 4. CDR3 size: 15 residues. Per germline, CDR1 SGHAT and CDR2 FQNNGV. CDR3: CASSPIAGSTDTQYF. In DNA, the CDR3 is TGTGCCAGCAGCCCAATAGCGGGAAGCACAGATACGCAGTATTTT.

This rearrangement joins TRBV28 to TRBJ1-5; weak D call: TRBD1 (6 bases). From germline, CDR1 is MDHEN and CDR2 SYDVKM. V lost 6 bases and J 3 bases, leaving 9 bases between the germline ends. The CDR3 extends over 13 amino acids. The CDR3 here is CASRQGNNQPQHF. CDR3 in DNA: TGTGCCAGCAGACAGGGAAACAATCAGCCCCAGCATTTT.

The chain is built from TRBV25-1 and TRBJ2-7, with D possibly being TRBD2 (6 bases). Germline V lookup: CDR1 MGHDK, CDR2 SYGVNS. This CDR3 is 15 amino acids long. Deletions cut 3 bases from V and 2 bases from J, with 14 bases between. CDR3 sequence: CASSDPQRATYEQYF. DNA for the CDR3: TGTGCCAGCAGTGATCCCCAGCGGGCGACCTACGAGCAGTACTTC.

V usage is TRBV15 and J usage is TRBJ2-7, with 9 bases fitting TRBD2. Germline CDR1 is LNHNV and CDR2 is YYDKDF (reference sequence). CDR3 size: 15 residues. Germline trimming cut 1 base from V and 5 bases from J; bases unmatched to any gene: 6. The CDR3 DNA is TGTGCCACCAGCAGAGGGGCGGGAGGGACGAACGAGCAGTACTTC. It specifies CATSRGAGGTNEQYF.

The chain has TRBV2 and TRBJ1-1; 7 nucleotides line up with TRBD1. The junction had 11 bases not matched to a gene; V was cut back by 6 bases and J by 4 bases. This CDR3 is built from 15 residues. The V gene's germline CDR1 is SNHLY and CDR2 FYNNEI. CDR3 loop: CASRENRGSSTEAFF. The CDR3 region has the DNA TGTGCCAGCAGGGAGAACAGGGGTTCGAGCACTGAAGCTTTCTTT.

The chain employs TRBV7-8 and TRBJ1-5; 9 bases are a match to TRBD1. Per germline, CDR1 SGHVS and CDR2 FQNEAQ. V lost 2 bases to trimming and J lost 6 bases; unmatched junction nucleotides: 5. The CDR3 contains 15 residues. The CDR3 sequence: CASSLSTGGFQPQHF. For the CDR3, the DNA is TGTGCCAGCAGCTTAAGCACAGGGGGCTTTCAGCCCCAGCATTTT.

This sequence joins TRBV9 and TRBJ1-1; D remains unclear. The CDR3 consists of 13 residues. V was cut by 3 bases and J by 2 bases, with 8 bases left in between. Germline loops: CDR1 SGDLS, CDR2 YYNGEE. The CDR3 coding sequence is TGTGCCAGCAGCGCCGGGTTCAACACTGAAGCTTTCTTT. Protein sequence: CASSAGFNTEAFF.

This clone was seen only once. The gene calls are TRBV6-5 and TRBJ1-1; D is uncertain. Germline CDR1 is MNHEY and CDR2 is SVGAGI. The CDR3 runs 14 residues. Trimming left V 0 bases short and J 5 bases short, with 10 bases between. The DNA of the CDR3 is TGTGCCAGCAGTTACTCGACGGCGGATACTGAAGCTTTCTTT. Its translation is CASSYSTADTEAFF.

A few counts support this clone. The V call is TRBV5-1, the J call TRBJ1-2; TRBD1 aligns across 7 bases. The CDR3 is 18 amino acids. Germline CDR1 is SGHRS and CDR2 is YFSETQ. V dropped 4 bases and J dropped 0; count of bases not matched to a gene: 15. CDR3 amino acids: CASSQHIPQGKTNYGYTF. The CDR3 region has the DNA TGCGCCAGCAGCCAACACATCCCACAGGGGAAGACTAACTATGGCTACACCTTC.

Notes on this clone: At one end the junction does not follow the germline gene, possibly because of a read error. This same CDR3 is encoded by further DNA sequences in the sample. This chain joins TRBV5-1 and TRBJ2-5, with 7 bases matching TRBD1. Germline V lookup: CDR1 SGHRS, CDR2 YFSETQ. This CDR3 has 13 amino acids. CDR3 region: CASSLDRKETQYF. The CDR3 nucleotides are TGCGCCAGCAGTTTGGACAGGAAAGAGACCCAGTACTTC.

In DNA form, the CDR3 reads TGTGCCAGCTCACCCTCAGGGGACACTGAAGCTTTCTTT. This sequence encodes CASSPSGDTEAFF. The chain recombines TRBV18 with TRBJ1-1; maybe TRBD1 (6 bases). The CDR3 runs to 13 residues. Per the germline V gene, CDR1 is KGHSH and CDR2 is LQKENI. V lost 3 bases, J lost 3 bases, and 8 bases lay in between.

The chain couples TRBV29-1 to TRBJ2-7; D might be TRBD2 (6 bases). Germline CDR1 and CDR2: SQVTM and ANQGSEA. The CDR3 loop spans 15 amino acids. V lost 5 bases and J 2 bases, leaving 19 bases between the germline ends. The CDR3 sequence is CSVSTGTSSTYEQYF. Written as DNA, the CDR3 is TGCAGCGTTTCGACCGGGACTTCCTCCACCTACGAGCAGTACTTC.

The gene calls are TRBV3-1 (or the pseudogene TRBV3-2) and TRBJ2-1; 10 positions match TRBD2. This CDR3 is 17 amino acids long. With 1 base clipped from V and 6 bases from J, the junction kept 9 bases outside the gene matches. The germline V gene has CDR1 LGHDT and CDR2 YNNKEL (reference sequence). CDR3 residues: CASSQGQAGGRSNEQFF. The CDR3 DNA reads TGTGCCAGCAGCCAAGGTCAAGCGGGAGGGAGATCCAATGAGCAGTTCTTC.

This rearrangement joins TRBV28 to TRBJ2-7; the D gene is possibly TRBD2 (5 bases). The CDR3 covers 15 residues. Germline CDR1 MDHEN, CDR2 SYDVKM. Trimming cost V 6 bases and J 9 bases, with 24 bases left between them. CDR3 sequence reads: CASSLEGSGWGGQYF. The CDR3, as DNA: TGTGCCAGCAGCCTAGAGGGCAGTGGGTGGGGTGGGCAGTACTTC. The full variable domain, completed using reference TRBV28 and TRBJ2-7, is DVKVTQSSRYLVKRTGEKVFLECVQDMDHENMFWYRQDPGLGLRLIYFSYDVKMKEKGDIPEGYSVSREKKERFSLILESASTNQTSMYLCASSLEGSGWGGQYFGPGTRLTVT.

The chain links TRBV5-8 to TRBJ1-5; 8 positions match TRBD1. The V segment lost 0 bases and the J segment 3 bases; nucleotides outside the gene matches: 14. The germline V gene encodes CDR1 SGHTS and CDR2 YDEGEE. CDR3 length: 19 amino acids. CDR3 loop: CASSLAQGGPGRNNQPQHF. DNA of the CDR3: TGTGCCAGCAGCTTGGCACAGGGGGGACCGGGGCGAAACAATCAGCCCCAGCATTTT.

The gene calls are TRBV10-3 and TRBJ2-1, with 8 positions matching TRBD2. The CDR3 runs 17 residues. V dropped 1 base and J dropped 2; count of bases not matched to a gene: 7. The germline V gene encodes CDR1 ENHRY and CDR2 SYGVKD. CDR3 residues: CAISELTTSATYNEQFF. CDR3 sequence (DNA): TGTGCCATCAGTGAGTTAACGACTAGCGCCACCTACAATGAGCAGTTCTTC.

The chain recombines TRBV25-1 with TRBJ1-1; maybe TRBD1 (5 bases). From germline, CDR1 is MGHDK and CDR2 SYGVNS. The V end lost 2 bases, the J end lost 3 bases, and 10 bases lay between the germline ends. This CDR3 has 14 residues. The CDR3 loop is CASSELDRDTEAFF. Written as DNA, the CDR3 is TGTGCCAGCAGTGAACTTGACAGAGACACTGAAGCTTTCTTT.